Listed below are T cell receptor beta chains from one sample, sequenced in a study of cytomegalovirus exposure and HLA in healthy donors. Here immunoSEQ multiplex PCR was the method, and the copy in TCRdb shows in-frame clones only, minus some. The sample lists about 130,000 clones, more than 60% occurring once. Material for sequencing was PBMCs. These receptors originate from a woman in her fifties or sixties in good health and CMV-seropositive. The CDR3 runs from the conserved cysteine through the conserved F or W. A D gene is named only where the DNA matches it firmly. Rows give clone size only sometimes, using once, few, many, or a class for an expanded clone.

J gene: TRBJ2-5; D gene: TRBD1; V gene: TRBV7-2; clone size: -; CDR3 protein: CASSLGTGRMRETQYF; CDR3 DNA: TGTGCCAGCAGCCTCGGGACAGGTAGAATGCGAGAGACCCAGTACTTC
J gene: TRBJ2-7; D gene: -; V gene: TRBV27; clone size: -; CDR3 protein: CASSIEGTGTEQYF; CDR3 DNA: TGTGCCAGCAGTATAGAGGGAACAGGGACCGAGCAGTACTTC
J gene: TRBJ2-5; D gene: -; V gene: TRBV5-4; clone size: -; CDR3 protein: CASSLVAAQETQYF; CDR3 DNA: TGTGCCAGCAGCTTGGTAGCGGCACAAGAGACCCAGTACTTC
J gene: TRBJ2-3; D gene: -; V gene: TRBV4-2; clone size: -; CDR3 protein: CASSQERRRDGTDTQYF; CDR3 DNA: TGTGCCAGCAGCCAAGAGCGTCGGCGGGACGGCACAGATACGCAGTATTTT
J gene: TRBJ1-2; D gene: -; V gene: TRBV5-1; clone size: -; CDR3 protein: CASTTSVAGQDGYTF; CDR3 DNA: TGCGCCAGCACCACTTCAGTAGCGGGACAAGATGGCTACACCTTC
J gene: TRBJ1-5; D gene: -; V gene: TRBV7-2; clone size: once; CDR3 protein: CASSPFGGGASNQPQHF; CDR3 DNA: TGTGCCAGCAGCCCCTTTGGGGGGGGTGCGAGCAATCAGCCCCAGCATTTT
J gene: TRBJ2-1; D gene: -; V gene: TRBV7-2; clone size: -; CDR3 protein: CASSLWGIGGSNEQFF; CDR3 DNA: TGTGCCAGCAGCTTATGGGGTATTGGGGGCTCTAATGAGCAGTTCTTC
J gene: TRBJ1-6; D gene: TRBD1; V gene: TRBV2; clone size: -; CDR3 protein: CASSDRGRVSLHF; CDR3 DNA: TGTGCCAGCAGTGACAGGGGGCGGGTGTCCCTCCACTTT
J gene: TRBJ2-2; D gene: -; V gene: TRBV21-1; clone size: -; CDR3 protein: CASSQRPGGPDGELFF; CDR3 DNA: TGTGCCAGCAGCCAAAGGCCGGGAGGACCCGACGGGGAGCTGTTTTTT
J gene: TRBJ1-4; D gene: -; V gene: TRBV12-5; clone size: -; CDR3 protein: CASGLVRGGGSLPSDNEKLFF; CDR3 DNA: TGTGCTAGTGGTTTGGTACGGGGTGGAGGCAGCCTACCGAGCGATAATGAAAAACTGTTTTTT
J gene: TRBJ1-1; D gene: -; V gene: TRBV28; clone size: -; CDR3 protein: CASSVDTEAFF; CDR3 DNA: TGTGCCAGCAGTGTCGACACTGAAGCTTTCTTT
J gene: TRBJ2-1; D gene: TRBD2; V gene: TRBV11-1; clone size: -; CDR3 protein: CASSSTIAGGSNEQFF; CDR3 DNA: TGTGCCAGCAGCTCTACAATAGCGGGGGGATCCAATGAGCAGTTCTTC
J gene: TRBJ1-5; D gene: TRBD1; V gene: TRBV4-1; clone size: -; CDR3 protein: CASSRRQGAREDQPQHF; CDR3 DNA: TGCGCCAGCAGCAGAAGACAGGGGGCGAGAGAAGATCAGCCCCAGCATTTT
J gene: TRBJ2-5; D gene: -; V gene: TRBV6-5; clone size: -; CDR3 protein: CASSYSGGETQYF; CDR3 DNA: TGTGCCAGCAGTTACTCGGGCGGGGAGACCCAGTACTTC
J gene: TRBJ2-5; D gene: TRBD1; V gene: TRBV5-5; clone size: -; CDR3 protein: CASSWWDSQETQYF; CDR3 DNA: TGTGCCAGCAGCTGGTGGGACAGCCAAGAGACCCAGTACTTC
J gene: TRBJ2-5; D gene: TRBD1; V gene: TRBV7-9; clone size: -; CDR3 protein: CASSPGQVSTQETQYF; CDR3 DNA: TGTGCCAGCAGCCCCGGACAGGTATCTACCCAAGAGACCCAGTACTTC
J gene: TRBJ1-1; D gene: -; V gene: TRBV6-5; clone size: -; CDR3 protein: CASLPGGDTEAFF; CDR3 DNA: TGTGCCAGCCTACCGGGGGGCGACACTGAAGCTTTCTTT
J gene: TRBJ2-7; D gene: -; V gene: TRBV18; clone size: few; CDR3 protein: CASSPEQGPYYEQYF; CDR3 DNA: TGTGCCAGCTCTCCCGAACAGGGACCTTACTACGAGCAGTACTTC
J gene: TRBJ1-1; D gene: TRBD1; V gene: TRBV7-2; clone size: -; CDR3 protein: CASSLNRGRGTEAFF; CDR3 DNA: TGTGCCAGCAGCTTGAACAGGGGCCGGGGAACTGAAGCTTTCTTT
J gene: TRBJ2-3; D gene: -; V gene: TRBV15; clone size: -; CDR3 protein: CATSRDLQGMMRTDTQYF; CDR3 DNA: TGTGCCACCAGCAGAGATCTTCAGGGGATGATGCGCACAGATACGCAGTATTTT
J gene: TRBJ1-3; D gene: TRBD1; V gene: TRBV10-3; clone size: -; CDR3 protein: CAINQGAPSGNTIYF; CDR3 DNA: TGTGCCATCAATCAGGGGGCCCCCTCTGGAAACACCATATATTTT
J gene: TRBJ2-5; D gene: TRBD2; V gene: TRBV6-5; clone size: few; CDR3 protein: CASSTGTSGRVGQYF; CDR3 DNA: TGTGCCAGCAGTACGGGGACTAGCGGGAGAGTGGGCCAGTACTTC
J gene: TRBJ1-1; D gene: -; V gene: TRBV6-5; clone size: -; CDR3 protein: CASRPLQGTEAFF; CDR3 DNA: TGTGCCAGCAGACCTTTACAGGGAACTGAAGCTTTCTTT
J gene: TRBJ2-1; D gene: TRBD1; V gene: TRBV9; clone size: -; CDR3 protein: CASSPRTGQGNEQFF; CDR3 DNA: TGTGCCAGCAGCCCCCGGACAGGGCAGGGGAATGAGCAGTTCTTC
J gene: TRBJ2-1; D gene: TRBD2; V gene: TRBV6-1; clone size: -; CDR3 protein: CASSEGWDAAGDEQFF; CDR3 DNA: TGTGCCAGCAGTGAAGGGTGGGACGCCGCGGGGGATGAGCAGTTCTTC
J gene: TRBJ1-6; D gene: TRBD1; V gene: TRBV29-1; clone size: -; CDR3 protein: CSVDETGILNSPLHF; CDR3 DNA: TGCAGCGTTGATGAGACAGGGATTTTGAATTCACCCCTCCACTTT
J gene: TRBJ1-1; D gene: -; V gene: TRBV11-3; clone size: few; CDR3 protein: CASSQAGSTEAFF; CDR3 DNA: TGTGCCAGCAGCCAAGCAGGGTCCACTGAAGCTTTCTTT
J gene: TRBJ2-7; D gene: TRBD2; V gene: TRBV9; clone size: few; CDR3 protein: CASSVDWGGVTKQYF; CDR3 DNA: TGTGCCAGCAGCGTAGATTGGGGGGGGGTAACGAAGCAGTACTTC
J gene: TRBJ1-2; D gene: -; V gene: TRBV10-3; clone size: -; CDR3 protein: CAISDPRRVGTGGYGYTF; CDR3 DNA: TGTGCCATCAGTGACCCCCGACGAGTGGGGACGGGGGGCTATGGCTACACCTTC
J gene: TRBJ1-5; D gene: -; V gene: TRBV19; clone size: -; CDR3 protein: CASSILPGKTGRKPQHF; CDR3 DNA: TGTGCCAGTAGTATATTACCCGGTAAGACAGGACGAAAGCCCCAGCATTTT
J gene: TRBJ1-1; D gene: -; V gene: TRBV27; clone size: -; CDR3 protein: CASSPHAGTPRTEAFF; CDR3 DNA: TGTGCCAGCAGTCCGCACGCCGGGACACCACGCACTGAAGCTTTCTTT
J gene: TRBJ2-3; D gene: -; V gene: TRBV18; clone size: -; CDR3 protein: CASSPQTLDTQYF; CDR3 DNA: TGTGCCAGCTCACCACAGACTCTGGATACGCAGTATTTT
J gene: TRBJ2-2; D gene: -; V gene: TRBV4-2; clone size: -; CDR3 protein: CASSQDRGANTGELFF; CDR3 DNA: TGTGCCAGCAGCCAAGATCGCGGGGCGAACACCGGGGAGCTGTTTTTT
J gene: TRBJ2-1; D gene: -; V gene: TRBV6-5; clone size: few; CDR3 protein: CASSSGRYPYNEQFF; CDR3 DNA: TGTGCCAGCAGTTCCGGGAGATACCCCTACAATGAGCAGTTCTTC
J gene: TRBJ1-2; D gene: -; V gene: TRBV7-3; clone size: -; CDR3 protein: CASSSGQNYGYTF; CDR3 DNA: TGTGCCAGCAGCTCCGGACAGAACTATGGCTACACCTTC
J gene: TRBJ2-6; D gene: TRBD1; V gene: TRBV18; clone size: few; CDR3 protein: CASSSTSTGGAGANVLTF; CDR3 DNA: TGTGCCAGCTCATCTACTTCGACAGGGGGTGCTGGGGCCAACGTCCTGACTTTC
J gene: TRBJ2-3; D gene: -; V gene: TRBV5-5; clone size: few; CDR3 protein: CASSPQERETDTQYF; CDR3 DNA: TGTGCCAGCAGCCCCCAGGAGAGGGAAACAGATACGCAGTATTTT